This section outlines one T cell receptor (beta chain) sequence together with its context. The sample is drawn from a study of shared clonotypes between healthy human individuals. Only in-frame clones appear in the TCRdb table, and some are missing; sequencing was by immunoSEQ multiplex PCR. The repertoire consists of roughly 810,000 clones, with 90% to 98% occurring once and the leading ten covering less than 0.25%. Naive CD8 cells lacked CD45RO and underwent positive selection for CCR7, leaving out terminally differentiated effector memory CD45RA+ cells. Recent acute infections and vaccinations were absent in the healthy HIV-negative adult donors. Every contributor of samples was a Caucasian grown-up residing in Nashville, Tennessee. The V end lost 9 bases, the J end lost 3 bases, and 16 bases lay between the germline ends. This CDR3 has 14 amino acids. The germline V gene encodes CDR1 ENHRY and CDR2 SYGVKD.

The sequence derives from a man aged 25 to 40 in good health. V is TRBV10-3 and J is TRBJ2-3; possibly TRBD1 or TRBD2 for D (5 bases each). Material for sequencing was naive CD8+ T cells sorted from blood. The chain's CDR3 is CAILRDPSTDTQYF. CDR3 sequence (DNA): TGTGCCATTCTCCGGGACCCTTCAACAGATACGCAGTATTTT.